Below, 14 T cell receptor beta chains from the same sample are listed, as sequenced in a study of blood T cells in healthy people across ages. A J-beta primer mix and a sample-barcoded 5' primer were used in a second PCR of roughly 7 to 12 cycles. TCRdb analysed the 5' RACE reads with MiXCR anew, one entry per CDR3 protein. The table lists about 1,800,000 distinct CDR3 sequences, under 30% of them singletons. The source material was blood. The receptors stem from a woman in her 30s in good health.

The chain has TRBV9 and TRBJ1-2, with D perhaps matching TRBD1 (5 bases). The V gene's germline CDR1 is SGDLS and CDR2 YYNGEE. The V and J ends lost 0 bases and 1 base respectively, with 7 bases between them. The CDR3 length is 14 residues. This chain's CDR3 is CASSVAGSNYGYTF. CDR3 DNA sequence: TGTGCCAGCAGCGTAGCAGGGAGTAACTATGGCTACACCTTC.

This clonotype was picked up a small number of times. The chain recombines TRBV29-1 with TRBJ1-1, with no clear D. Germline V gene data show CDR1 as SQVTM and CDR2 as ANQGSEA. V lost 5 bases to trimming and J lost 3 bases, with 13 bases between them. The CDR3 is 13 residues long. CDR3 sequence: CSVLPGIDTEAFF. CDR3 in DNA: TGCAGCGTTCTTCCGGGGATAGACACTGAAGCTTTCTTT.

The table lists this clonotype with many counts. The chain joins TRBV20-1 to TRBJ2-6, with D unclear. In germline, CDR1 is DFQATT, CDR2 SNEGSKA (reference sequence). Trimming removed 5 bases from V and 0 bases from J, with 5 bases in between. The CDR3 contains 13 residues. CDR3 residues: CSAANSGANVLTF. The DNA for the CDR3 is TGCAGTGCTGCAAACTCTGGGGCCAACGTCCTGACTTTC.

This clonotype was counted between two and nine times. CDR3 residues: CASRLGVSTGELFF. The DNA of the CDR3 is TGCGCCAGCCGGCTGGGGGTGAGCACCGGGGAGCTGTTTTTT. This chain connects TRBV5-1 to TRBJ2-2, with D tentatively TRBD1 or TRBD2 (5 bases each). The CDR3 extends over 14 amino acids. Germline CDR1 SGHRS, CDR2 YFSETQ. The V gene lost 7 bases and the J gene lost 4 bases, with 14 bases spanning the gap.

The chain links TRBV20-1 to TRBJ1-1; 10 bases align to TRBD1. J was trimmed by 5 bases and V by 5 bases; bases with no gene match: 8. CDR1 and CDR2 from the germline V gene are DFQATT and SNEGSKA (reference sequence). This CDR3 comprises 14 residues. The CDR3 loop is CSADPGTGVTEAFF. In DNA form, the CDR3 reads TGCAGTGCTGATCCCGGGACAGGGGTTACTGAAGCTTTCTTT.

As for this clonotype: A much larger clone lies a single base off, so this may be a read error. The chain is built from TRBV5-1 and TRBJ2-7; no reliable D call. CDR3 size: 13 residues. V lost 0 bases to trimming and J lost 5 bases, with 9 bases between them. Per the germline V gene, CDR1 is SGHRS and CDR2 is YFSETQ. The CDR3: CASSLEGINEQYF. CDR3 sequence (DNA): TGCGCCAGCAGCTTGGAAGGGATCAACGAGCAGTACTTC. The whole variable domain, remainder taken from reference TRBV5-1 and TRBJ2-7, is KAGVTQTPRYLIKTRGQQVTLSCSPISGHRSVSWYQQTPGQGLQFLFEYFSETQRNKGNFPGRFSGRQFSNSRSEMNVSTLELGDSALYLCASSLEGINEQYFGPGTRLTVT.

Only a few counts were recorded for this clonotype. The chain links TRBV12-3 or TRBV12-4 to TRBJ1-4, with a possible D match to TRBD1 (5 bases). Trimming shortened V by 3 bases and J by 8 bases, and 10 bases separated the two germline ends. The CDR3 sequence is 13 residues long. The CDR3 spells CASSFGWGEKLFF. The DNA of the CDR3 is TGTGCCAGCAGTTTCGGTTGGGGGGAAAAACTGTTTTTT.

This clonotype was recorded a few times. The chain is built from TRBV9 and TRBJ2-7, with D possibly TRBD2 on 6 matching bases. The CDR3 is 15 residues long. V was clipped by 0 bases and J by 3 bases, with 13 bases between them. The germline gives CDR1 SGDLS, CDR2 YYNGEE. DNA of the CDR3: TGTGCCAGCAGCGTAGCCCCTGAGGAGGGCTACGAGCAGTACTTC. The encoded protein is CASSVAPEEGYEQYF.

The CDR3 protein is CSAGEGDRFNEQFF. As DNA, the CDR3 is TGCAGTGCTGGCGAGGGGGATCGGTTCAATGAGCAGTTCTTC. The chain employs TRBV20-1 and TRBJ2-1, with D maybe TRBD1 (6 bases). V was trimmed by 5 bases and J by 6 bases, leaving 17 bases between them. This CDR3 region has 14 residues. Germline values: CDR1 DFQATT, CDR2 SNEGSKA (reference sequence).

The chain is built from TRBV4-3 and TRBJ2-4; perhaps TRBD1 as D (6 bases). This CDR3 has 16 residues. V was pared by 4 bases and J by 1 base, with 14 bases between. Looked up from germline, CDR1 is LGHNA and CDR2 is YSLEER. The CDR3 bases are TGCGCCAGCAGCCCGATTGCAACAGGGGCCAAAAACATTCAGTACTTC. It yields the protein CASSPIATGAKNIQYF.

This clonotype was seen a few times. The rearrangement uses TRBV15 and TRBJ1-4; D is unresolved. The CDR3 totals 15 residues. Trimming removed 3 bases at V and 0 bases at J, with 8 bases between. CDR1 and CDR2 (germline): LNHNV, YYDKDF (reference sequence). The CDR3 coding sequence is TGTGCCACCAGCAGCTTACAGACAACTAATGAAAAACTGTTTTTT. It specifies CATSSLQTTNEKLFF.

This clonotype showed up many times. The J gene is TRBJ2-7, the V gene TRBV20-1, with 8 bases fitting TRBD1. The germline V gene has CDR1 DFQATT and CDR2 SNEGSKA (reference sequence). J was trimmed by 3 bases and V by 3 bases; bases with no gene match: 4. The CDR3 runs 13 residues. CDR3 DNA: TGCAGTGCTAGCCGGGACAGGTACTACGAGCAGTACTTC. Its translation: CSASRDRYYEQYF.

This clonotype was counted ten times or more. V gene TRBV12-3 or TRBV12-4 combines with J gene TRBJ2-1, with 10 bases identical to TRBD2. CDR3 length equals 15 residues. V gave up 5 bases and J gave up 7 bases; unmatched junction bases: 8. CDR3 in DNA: TGTGCCAGCAGTCCCCGGGAACTAGCGGGGAATGAGCAGTTCTTC. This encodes CASSPRELAGNEQFF.

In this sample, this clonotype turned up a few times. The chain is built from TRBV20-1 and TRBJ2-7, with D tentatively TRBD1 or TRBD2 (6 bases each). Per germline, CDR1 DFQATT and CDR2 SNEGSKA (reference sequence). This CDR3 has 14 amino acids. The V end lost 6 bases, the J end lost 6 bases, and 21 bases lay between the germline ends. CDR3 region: CSAPRRSGGREQYF. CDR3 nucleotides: TGCAGTGCCCCACGAAGGTCTGGGGGGCGCGAGCAGTACTTC.